The clone carrying this TCR beta chain was picked up many times. The antigen is not known. Amplification yielded TCR beta CDR3 regions, with RNA transcripts as the source. The study used the HTBI primer set for a first-round RT-PCR of the TCR CDR3. TCRdb re-derived calls from the multiplex PCR reads in MiXCR, one entry per CDR3 protein. The sample lists about 640,000 distinct CDR3 sequences; around 20% were seen once. The sample belongs to a study of T cells in Graves' hyperthyroidism and ophthalmopathy. The PBMCs studied were ones that came from 8 to 10 ml fresh peripheral blood. The study's findings and limits: Separating ophthalmopathy from stable hyperthyroidism was achieved by a 13 V-J model. In the blood, most expanded thyroid clonotypes above 0.001 appeared as well.

Germline CDR1 reads KGHSH; CDR2 reads LQKENI. The CDR3 length is 14 residues. V lost 3 bases to trimming and J lost 3 bases, with 9 bases between them. The sequence was collected from a man aged 25-45 years with Graves' ophthalmopathy. Sequencing was performed on blood. This chain uses TRBV18 with TRBJ2-1; D gene ambiguous. The CDR3, as DNA: TGTGCCAGCTCACCGTTTCGAGACTACAATGAGCAGTTCTTC. Its translation is CASSPFRDYNEQFF.